This TCR beta chain appears in the sequencing data of a study of blood T cell repertoires in COVID-19 (dated by TCRdb to about 2020). Regarding the complete study: Samples from collaborators originated in the United States, Italy and Spain and spanned both the acute and convalescent phases of COVID-19. The material from the prospective study consisted of cDNA or gDNA derived from T cells, B-cell-depleted T cells, or PBMCs. Deeply sampled blood TCRbeta repertoires from subjects exposed to, actively infected with, or recovered from COVID-19 were included in the dataset. The repertoires were made available in a free public database intended to serve as a resource for research on the immune response to SARS-CoV-2. Samples were obtained from the ongoing ImmuneRACE study (first 160 participants) and from 1,254 subjects provided by 6 global collaborators. The sample metadata nearly always contained a de-identified subject ID, COVID-19 status, age in years and sex. HLA class I and class II types, where available, came from metadata supplied by the sample provider rather than from assay-based typing. General findings and caveats noted by the study authors: How much clinical and demographic metadata was included differed by source and by participant, and the metadata was provided uncurated.

Whole blood was collected in K2EDTA tubes by collaborating institutions according to the institutions' own protocols. For TCRbeta analysis, collaborator samples were shipped as frozen whole blood, as isolated PBMCs, or as DNA extracted from either sample type. CDR1 SGHTA and CDR2 FQGNSA are derived from the germline V gene. V is trimmed back by 5 bases and J by 0 bases, and the junction contains 9 bases that no gene match accounts for. Including cysteine and phenylalanine, the CDR3 has 16 amino acids. Of the read, only the CDR3 DNA is kept; its 48 bases are in frame from base 1. TCRbeta CDR3 regions were amplified from genomic DNA using the immunoSEQ Assay, a bias-controlled multiplex PCR. On the study's bioinformatics: Within the assay, amplification of reference gene primers was used to estimate how many nucleated cells each sample contained. To quantify the absolute abundance of each unique TCRbeta CDR3 rearrangement, sequence reads were collapsed and filtered. For each sample, productive Simpson clonality was calculated as the square root of Simpson's diversity index over productive rearrangements. This is the immuneACCESS table as TCRdb keeps it, with only in-frame sequences that have V and J called. A part of the clones is gone; compared with another copy, unresolved V genes explain less than half, and the rest is unexplained. The DNA gave D and trimming, while V, J and clone size come from that table. Within this sample are about 330,000 clones, with approximately 90% of them counted one time only. Approximately 4% of the sample comes from the top ten.

Comment on this clone: The antigen it recognizes is unknown. Per-base qualities were not stored, and no clone one base away is much larger.

This TCR derives from a woman in her forties or fifties with active or convalescent COVID-19. Here the chain combines TRBV7-2 and TRBJ1-1, and TRBD1 aligns with 7 junction nucleotides. The sequencing sample was made of peripheral blood. The CDR3 reads as follows: CASSPGTAPLNTEAFF. The DNA sequence is TGTGCCAGCAGCCCCGGGACAGCGCCCTTGAACACTGAAGCTTTCTTT.